This T cell receptor (delta chain) was found in a study of γδ T cells in repeated Plasmodium falciparum infection. The CDR3 loop spans 17 amino acids. Germline-derived CDR1 and CDR2 are TSWWSYY and QGS. V dropped 0 bases and J dropped 3 bases, with 17 bases sitting between them. Gammadelta T cells were flow-sorted from PBMC into Vgamma9/Vdelta2+ and Vdelta2-negative populations for bulk analysis. This clone was picked up a small number of times. TCRdb's protein for this DNA is that of a much larger clone and differs from the translation at residue 9, likely a read error; the protein shown is the DNA translation. TCRdb re-called clones from the multiplex PCR reads using CATT. Here the sample spans 75,000 to 95,000 delta-chain clones, 0.85% to 1% being singletons.

The sequence was obtained from a pool of human donors (malaria-infected and uninfected, not separated). The rearrangement joins TRDV1 to TRDJ1, with TRDD3 as a possible D gene (5 bases). The sample comprised gamma-delta T cells from blood. The CDR3 bases are TGTGCTCTTGGGGAACTAGGGCTGGAATACGCGGCCGATAAACTCATCTTT. It yields the protein CALGELGLEYAADKLIF.